This T cell receptor beta chain appears in the sequencing data of a study of OX40 agonist ivuxolimab in advanced cancers. Study-wide results and limits: Dosing at 0.1 to 3.0 mg/kg was accompanied by clonal expansion of CD4+ and CD8+ blood T cells by week 6.

Here immunoSEQ multiplex PCR was the method, and the copy in TCRdb shows in-frame clones only, minus some. The top ten hold more than 1.4% of the sample, which has tens of thousands of clones, roughly 80% seen once. Worth noting for this clone: Antigen: not known.

Looked up from germline, CDR1 is MNHEY and CDR2 is SMNVEV (reference sequence). The CDR3 is 16 amino acids. V lost 6 bases, J lost 8 bases, and 15 bases stayed unmatched. The input for sequencing was CD4+ or CD8+ T cells sorted from blood, taken in a trial of the OX40 agonist ivuxolimab. This clonotype was sampled from an adult with an advanced solid tumor such as melanoma, head and neck, liver or kidney cancer. The rearrangement links TRBV27 to TRBJ2-3; 9 positions match TRBD1. CDR3 amino acids: CASRAQGAGVSGTQYF. The CDR3 DNA reads TGTGCCAGCAGGGCACAGGGGGCTGGTGTTTCTGGTACGCAGTATTTT.